The 4 T cell receptor beta chains below all came from one sample that was sequenced in a study of blood T cell repertoires in COVID-19 (TCRdb year 2020). Library prep was done by the immunoSEQ multiplex PCR assay. TCRdb retrieved this table from immuneACCESS and kept in-frame rearrangements only. Not all clones are present; in checked studies, unresolved V genes account for under half, and no reason is known for the remainder. The sample table shows over 55,000 clones, and 65% to 85% are seen once. About a tenth of the sample lies in the top ten. The specimen sequenced was peripheral blood. Receptor source: a man older than 75 with COVID-19, enrolled during active disease.

This clone was seen ten or more times. The chain joins TRBV3-1 (or the pseudogene TRBV3-2) to TRBJ1-5, with D perhaps TRBD1 (6 bases). This CDR3 contains 16 residues. The V end lost 0 bases, the J end lost 2 bases, and 11 bases lay between the germline ends. The V gene's germline CDR1 is LGHDT and CDR2 YNNKEL (reference sequence). This chain's CDR3 is CASSQDGGAGNQPQHF. CDR3 coding DNA: TGTGCCAGCAGCCAAGACGGGGGGGCAGGCAATCAGCCCCAGCATTTT.

The gene calls are TRBV21-1 and TRBJ2-1; TRBD2 is the table's D call and was not checked against the DNA. TRBV21-1 is marked as a pseudogene. This CDR3 spans 17 amino acids. This CDR3 is CASSKGGLAGTYNEQFF. DNA for the CDR3: TGTGCCAGCAGCAAAGGGGGTCTAGCGGGGACCTACAATGAGCAGTTCTTC.

The J gene is TRBJ2-5, the V gene TRBV5-6; 7 bases are a match to TRBD2. Germline-derived CDR1 and CDR2 are SGHDT and YYEEEE. The CDR3 loop spans 13 amino acids. The V gene end was trimmed by 2 bases and the J gene end by 5 bases; junction bases not matched to a gene: 3. CDR3 region: CASSLAGTETQYF. CDR3 nucleotides: TGTGCCAGCAGCTTAGCGGGGACGGAGACCCAGTACTTC.

The chain links TRBV4-3 to TRBJ1-6; 7 nucleotides line up with TRBD1. This CDR3 region has 16 residues. The germline V gene has CDR1 LGHNA and CDR2 YSLEER. V was pared by 3 bases and J by 7 bases, with 9 bases of the junction left unmatched. The CDR3 nucleotides are TGCGCCAGCAGCCACCCCCCGGGACAGAAGAATTCACCCCTCCACTTT. Translation: CASSHPPGQKNSPLHF.